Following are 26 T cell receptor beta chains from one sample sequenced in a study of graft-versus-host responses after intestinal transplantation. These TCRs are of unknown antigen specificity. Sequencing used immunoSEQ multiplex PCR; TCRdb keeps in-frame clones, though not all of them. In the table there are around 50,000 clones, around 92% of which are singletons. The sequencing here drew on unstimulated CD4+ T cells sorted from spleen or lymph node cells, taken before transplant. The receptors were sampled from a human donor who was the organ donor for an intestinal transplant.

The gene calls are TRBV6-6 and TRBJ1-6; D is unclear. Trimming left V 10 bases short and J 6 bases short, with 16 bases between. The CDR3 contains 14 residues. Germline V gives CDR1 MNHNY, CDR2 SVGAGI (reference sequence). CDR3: CATTTQAANSPLHF. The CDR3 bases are TGTGCCACCACCACGCAGGCAGCTAATTCACCCCTCCACTTT.

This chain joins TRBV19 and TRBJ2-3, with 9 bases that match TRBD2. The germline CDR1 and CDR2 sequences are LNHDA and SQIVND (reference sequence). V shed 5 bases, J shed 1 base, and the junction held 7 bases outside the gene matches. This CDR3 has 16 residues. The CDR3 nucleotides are TGTGCCAGTAGTTTCATAGCGGGAGCGGGCACAGATACGCAGTATTTT. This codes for CASSFIAGAGTDTQYF.

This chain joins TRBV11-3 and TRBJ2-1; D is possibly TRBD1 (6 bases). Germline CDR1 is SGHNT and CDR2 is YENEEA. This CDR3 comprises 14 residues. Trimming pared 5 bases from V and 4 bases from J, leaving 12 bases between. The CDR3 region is CASSPPDRYNEQFF. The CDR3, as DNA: TGTGCCAGCAGCCCCCCCGACAGGTACAATGAGCAGTTCTTC.

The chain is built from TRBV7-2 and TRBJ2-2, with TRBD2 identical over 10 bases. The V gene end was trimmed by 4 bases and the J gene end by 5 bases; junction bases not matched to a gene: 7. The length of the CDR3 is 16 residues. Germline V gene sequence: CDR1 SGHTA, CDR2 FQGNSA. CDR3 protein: CASSSGTSAGTGELFF. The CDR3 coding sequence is TGTGCCAGCAGCTCCGGGACTAGCGCTGGGACCGGGGAGCTGTTTTTT.

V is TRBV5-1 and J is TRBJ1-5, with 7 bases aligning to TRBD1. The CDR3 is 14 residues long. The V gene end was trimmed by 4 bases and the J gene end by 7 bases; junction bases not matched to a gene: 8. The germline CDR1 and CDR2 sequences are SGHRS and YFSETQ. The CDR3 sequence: CASSPTGSGQPQHF. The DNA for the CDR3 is TGCGCCAGCAGCCCGACAGGGTCAGGGCAGCCCCAGCATTTT. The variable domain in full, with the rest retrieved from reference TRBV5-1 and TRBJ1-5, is KAGVTQTPRYLIKTRGQQVTLSCSPISGHRSVSWYQQTPGQGLQFLFEYFSETQRNKGNFPGRFSGRQFSNSRSEMNVSTLELGDSALYLCASSPTGSGQPQHFGDGTRLSIL.

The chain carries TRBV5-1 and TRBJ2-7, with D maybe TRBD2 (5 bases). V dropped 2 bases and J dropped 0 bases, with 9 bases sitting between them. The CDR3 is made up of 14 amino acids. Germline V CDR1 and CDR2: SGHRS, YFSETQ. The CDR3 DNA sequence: TGCGCCAGCAGCTTCGGGGATAACTCCTACGAGCAGTACTTC. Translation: CASSFGDNSYEQYF.

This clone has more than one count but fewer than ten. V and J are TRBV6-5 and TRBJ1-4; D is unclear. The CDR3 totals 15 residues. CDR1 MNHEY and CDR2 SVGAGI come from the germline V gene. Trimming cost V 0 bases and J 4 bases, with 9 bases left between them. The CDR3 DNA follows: TGTGCCAGCAGTTACTCGTGGGGAGTTAATGAAAAACTGTTTTTT. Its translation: CASSYSWGVNEKLFF.

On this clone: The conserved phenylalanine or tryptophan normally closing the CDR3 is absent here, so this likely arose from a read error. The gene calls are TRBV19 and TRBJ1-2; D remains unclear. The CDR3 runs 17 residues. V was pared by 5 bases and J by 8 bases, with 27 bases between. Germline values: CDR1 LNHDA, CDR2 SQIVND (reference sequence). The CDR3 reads CASSAQRRGIEGKGYTI. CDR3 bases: TGTGCCAGTAGTGCCCAACGGAGAGGGATAGAAGGAAAGGGCTACACCATC.

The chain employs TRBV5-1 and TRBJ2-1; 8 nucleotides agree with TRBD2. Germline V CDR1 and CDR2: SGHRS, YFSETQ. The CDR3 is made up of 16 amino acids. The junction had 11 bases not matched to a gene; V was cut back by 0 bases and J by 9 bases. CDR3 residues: CASSLAGAGASGEQFF. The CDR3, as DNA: TGCGCCAGCAGCTTGGCTGGAGCGGGAGCCTCGGGTGAGCAGTTCTTC.

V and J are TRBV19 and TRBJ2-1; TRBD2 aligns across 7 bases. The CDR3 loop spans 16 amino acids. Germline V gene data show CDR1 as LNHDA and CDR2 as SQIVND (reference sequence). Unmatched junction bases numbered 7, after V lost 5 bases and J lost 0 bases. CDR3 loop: CASSPTSRHSYNEQFF. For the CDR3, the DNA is TGTGCCAGTAGTCCGACTAGCCGACACTCCTACAATGAGCAGTTCTTC.

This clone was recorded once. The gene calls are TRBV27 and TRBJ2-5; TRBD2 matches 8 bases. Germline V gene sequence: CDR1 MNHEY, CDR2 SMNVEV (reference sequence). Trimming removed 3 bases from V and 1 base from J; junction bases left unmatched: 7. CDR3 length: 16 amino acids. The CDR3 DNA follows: TGTGCCAGCAGTTTCGGGGGGGTGGCGGCCCAAGAGACCCAGTACTTC. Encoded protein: CASSFGGVAAQETQYF.

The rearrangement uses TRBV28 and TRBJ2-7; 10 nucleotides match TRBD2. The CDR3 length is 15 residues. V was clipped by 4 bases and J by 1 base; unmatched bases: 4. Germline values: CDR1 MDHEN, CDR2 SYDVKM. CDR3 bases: TGTGCCAGCAGTTCCTGGACTAGCGGATCCTACGAGCAGTACTTC. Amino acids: CASSSWTSGSYEQYF.

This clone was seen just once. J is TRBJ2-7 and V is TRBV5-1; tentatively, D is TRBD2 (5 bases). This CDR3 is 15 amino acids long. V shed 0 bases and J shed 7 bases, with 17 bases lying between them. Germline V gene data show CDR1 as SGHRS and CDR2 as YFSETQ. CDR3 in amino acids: CASSLDGLGLGEQYF. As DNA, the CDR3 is TGCGCCAGCAGCTTGGATGGACTGGGCCTTGGAGAGCAGTACTTC.

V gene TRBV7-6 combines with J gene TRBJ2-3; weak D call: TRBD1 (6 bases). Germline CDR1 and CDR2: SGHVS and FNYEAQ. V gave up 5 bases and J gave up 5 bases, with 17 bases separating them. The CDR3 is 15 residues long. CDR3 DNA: TGTGCCAGCAGCCTTGGACAGTTCTCGGGAGATACGCAGTATTTT. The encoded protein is CASSLGQFSGDTQYF. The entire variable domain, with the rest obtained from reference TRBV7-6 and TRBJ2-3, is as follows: GAGVSQSPRYKVTKRGQDVALRCDPISGHVSLYWYRQALGQGPEFLTYFNYEAQQDKSGLPNDRFSAERPEGSISTLTIQRTEQRDSAMYRCASSLGQFSGDTQYFGPGTRLTVL.

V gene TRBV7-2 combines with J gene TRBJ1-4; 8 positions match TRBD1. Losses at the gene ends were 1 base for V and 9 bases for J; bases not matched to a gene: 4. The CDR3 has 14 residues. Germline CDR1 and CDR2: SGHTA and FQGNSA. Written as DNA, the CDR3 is TGTGCCAGCAGCTTAGACCAGGGGGCTAAAAAACTGTTTTTT. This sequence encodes CASSLDQGAKKLFF.

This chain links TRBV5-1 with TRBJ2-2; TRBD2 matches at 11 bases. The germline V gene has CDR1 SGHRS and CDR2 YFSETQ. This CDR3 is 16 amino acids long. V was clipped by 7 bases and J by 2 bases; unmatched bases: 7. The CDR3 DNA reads TGCGCCAGCGGACCGACTAGCGGGATTAACACCGGGGAGCTGTTTTTT. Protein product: CASGPTSGINTGELFF. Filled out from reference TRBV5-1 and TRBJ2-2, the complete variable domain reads KAGVTQTPRYLIKTRGQQVTLSCSPISGHRSVSWYQQTPGQGLQFLFEYFSETQRNKGNFPGRFSGRQFSNSRSEMNVSTLELGDSALYLCASGPTSGINTGELFFGEGSRLTVL.

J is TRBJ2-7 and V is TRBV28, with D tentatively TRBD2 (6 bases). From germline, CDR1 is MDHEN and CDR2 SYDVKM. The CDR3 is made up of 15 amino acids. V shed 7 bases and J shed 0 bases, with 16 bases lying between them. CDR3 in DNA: TGTGCCAGCAAAGGGAATGGGGGGAGCTCCTACGAGCAGTACTTC. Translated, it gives CASKGNGGSSYEQYF.

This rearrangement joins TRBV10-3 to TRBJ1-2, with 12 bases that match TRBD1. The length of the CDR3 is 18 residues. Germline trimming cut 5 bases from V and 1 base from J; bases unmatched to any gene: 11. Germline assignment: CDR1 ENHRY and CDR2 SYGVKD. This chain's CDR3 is CAISRSGTGGLNNYGYTF. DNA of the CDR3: TGTGCCATCAGTAGATCCGGGACAGGGGGCCTTAATAACTATGGCTACACCTTC.

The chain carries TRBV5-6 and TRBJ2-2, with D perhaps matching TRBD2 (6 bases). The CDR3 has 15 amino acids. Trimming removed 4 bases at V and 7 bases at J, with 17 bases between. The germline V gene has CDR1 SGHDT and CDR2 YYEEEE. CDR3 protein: CASSLGGRLVGELFF. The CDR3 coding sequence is TGTGCCAGCAGCCTAGGAGGGAGATTGGTCGGGGAGCTGTTTTTT.

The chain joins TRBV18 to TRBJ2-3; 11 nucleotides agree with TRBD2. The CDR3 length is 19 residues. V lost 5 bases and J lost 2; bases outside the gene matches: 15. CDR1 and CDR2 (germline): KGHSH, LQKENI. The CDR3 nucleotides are TGTGCCAGCTCAACCAGAAAAGGAACTAGCGGGAGTTTCACAGATACGCAGTATTTT. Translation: CASSTRKGTSGSFTDTQYF. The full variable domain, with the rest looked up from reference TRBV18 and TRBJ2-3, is NAGVMQNPRHLVRRRGQEARLRCSPMKGHSHVYWYRQLPEEGLKFMVYLQKENIIDESGMPKERFSAEFPKEGPSILRIQQVVRGDSAAYFCASSTRKGTSGSFTDTQYFGPGTRLTVL.

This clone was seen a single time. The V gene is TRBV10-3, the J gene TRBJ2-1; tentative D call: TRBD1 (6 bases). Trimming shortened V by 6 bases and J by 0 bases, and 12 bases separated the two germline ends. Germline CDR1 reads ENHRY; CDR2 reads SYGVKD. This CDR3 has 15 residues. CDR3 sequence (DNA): TGTGCCATCAGGGAAGGGGGTAGCTCCTACAATGAGCAGTTCTTC. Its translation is CAIREGGSSYNEQFF.

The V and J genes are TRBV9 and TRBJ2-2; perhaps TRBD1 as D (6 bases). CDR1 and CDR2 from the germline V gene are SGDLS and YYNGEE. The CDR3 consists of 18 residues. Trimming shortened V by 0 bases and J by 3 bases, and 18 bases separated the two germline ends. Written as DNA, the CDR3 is TGTGCCAGCAGCGTAGTTGTGCAGGCCAGGGGTCACACCGGGGAGCTGTTTTTT. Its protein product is CASSVVVQARGHTGELFF.

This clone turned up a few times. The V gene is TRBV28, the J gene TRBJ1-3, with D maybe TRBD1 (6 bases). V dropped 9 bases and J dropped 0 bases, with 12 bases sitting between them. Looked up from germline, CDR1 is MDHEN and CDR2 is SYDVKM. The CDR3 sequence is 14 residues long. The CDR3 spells CASDTGSSGNTIYF. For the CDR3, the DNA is TGTGCCAGTGACACAGGGTCCTCTGGAAACACCATATATTTT.

CDR3 amino acids: CASSVGSLSYNEQFF. The CDR3 bases are TGTGCCAGCAGCGTTGGGAGTCTCTCCTACAATGAGCAGTTCTTC. J is TRBJ2-1 and V is TRBV9; D may be TRBD2 (5 bases). The V end lost 2 bases, the J end lost 0 bases, and 9 bases lay between the germline ends. From germline, CDR1 is SGDLS and CDR2 YYNGEE. The CDR3 is 15 residues long.

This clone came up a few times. CDR3 sequence (DNA): TGTGCCAGCAGTAAACCAGGGGGGACTGAAGCTTTCTTT. As protein: CASSKPGGTEAFF. This rearrangement joins TRBV6-5 to TRBJ1-1; 7 bases fit TRBD1. Germline V lookup: CDR1 MNHEY, CDR2 SVGAGI. CDR3 size: 13 residues. The V segment lost 5 bases and the J segment 5 bases; nucleotides outside the gene matches: 5.

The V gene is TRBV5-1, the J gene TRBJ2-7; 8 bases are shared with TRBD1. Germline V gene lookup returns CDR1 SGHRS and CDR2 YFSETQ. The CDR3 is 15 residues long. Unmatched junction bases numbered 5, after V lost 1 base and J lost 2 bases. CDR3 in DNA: TGCGCCAGCAGCTTGAACGACAGGGGACCCTACGAGCAGTACTTC. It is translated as CASSLNDRGPYEQYF.